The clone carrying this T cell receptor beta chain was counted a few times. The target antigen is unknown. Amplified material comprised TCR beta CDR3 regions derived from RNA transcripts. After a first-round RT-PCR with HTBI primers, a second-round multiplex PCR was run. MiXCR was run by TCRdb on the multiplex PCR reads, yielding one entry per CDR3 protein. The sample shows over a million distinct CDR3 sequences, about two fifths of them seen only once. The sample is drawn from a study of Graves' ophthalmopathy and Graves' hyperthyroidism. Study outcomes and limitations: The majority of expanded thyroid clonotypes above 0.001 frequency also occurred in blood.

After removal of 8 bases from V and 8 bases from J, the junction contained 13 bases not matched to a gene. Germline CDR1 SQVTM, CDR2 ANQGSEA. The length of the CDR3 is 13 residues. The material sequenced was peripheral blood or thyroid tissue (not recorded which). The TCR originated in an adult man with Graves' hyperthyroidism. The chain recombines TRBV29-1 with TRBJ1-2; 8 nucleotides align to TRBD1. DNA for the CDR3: TGCAGCAGCTTGGTGGGTGACAGGGGCGGCTACACCTTC. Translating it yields CSSLVGDRGGYTF.